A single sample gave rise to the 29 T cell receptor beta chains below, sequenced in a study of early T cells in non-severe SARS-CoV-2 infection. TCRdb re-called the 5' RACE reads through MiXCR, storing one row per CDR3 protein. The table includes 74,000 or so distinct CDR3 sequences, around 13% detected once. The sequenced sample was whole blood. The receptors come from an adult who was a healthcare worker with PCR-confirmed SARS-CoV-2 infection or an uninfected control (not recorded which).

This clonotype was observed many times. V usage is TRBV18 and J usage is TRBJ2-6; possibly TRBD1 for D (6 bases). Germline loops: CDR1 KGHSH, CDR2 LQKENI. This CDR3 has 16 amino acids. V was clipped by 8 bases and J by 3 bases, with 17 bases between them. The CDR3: CASPTENRVGANVLTF. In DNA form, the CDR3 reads TGTGCCAGCCCGACCGAAAACAGGGTTGGGGCCAACGTCCTGACTTTC.

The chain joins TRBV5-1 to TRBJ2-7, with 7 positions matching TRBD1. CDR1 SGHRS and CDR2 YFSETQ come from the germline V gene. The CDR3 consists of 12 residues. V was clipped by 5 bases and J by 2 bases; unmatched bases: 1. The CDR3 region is CASRQGAYEQYF. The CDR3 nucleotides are TGCGCCAGCAGGCAGGGGGCCTACGAGCAGTACTTC.

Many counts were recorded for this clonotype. Here the CDR3 reads CASSTGQRTDNEQFF. DNA for the CDR3: TGTGCCAGCAGTACCGGACAGCGGACCGACAATGAGCAGTTCTTC. The chain carries TRBV28 and TRBJ2-1, with D perhaps matching TRBD1 (6 bases). V was shortened by 5 bases and J by 5 bases, with 16 bases between the two germline ends. The CDR3 covers 15 residues. Germline V lookup: CDR1 MDHEN, CDR2 SYDVKM.

CDR3: CASSLSDTGELFF. The CDR3 DNA reads as TGTGCCAGCAGTTTGAGCGACACCGGGGAGCTGTTTTTT. The rearrangement links TRBV12-3 or TRBV12-4 to TRBJ2-2; D not resolved. The length of the CDR3 is 13 residues. Trimming left V 3 bases short and J 3 bases short, with 5 bases between.

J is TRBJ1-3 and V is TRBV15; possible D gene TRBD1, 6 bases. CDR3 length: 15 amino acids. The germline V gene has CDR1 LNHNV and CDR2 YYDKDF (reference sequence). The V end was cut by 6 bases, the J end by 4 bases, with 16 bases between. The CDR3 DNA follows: TGTGCCACCAGGTACACAGGGTTCGGCGGAAACACCATATATTTT. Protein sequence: CATRYTGFGGNTIYF.

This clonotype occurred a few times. CDR3 DNA sequence: TGTGCCATCAGTGAAGGCTACGAGCAGTACTTC. Its translation is CAISEGYEQYF. The chain combines TRBV10-3 with TRBJ2-7; D not resolved. The CDR3 sequence is 11 residues long. Germline V gives CDR1 ENHRY, CDR2 SYGVKD. The ends were cut back, 3 bases at V and 3 bases at J, with 3 bases in the middle.

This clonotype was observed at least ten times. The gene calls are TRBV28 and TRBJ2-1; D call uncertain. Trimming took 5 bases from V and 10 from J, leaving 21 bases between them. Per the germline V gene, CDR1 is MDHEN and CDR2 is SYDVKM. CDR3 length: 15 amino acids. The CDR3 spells CASSPNFGRSGEQFF. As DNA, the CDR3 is TGTGCCAGCAGTCCTAATTTTGGCCGGTCCGGAGAGCAGTTCTTC.

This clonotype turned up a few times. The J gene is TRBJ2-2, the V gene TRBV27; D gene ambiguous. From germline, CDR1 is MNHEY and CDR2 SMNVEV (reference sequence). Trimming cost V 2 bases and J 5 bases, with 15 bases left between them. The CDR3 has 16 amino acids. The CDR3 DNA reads TGTGCCAGCAGTTTACGCGAGCCAGGATATACCGGGGAGCTGTTTTTT. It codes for CASSLREPGYTGELFF.

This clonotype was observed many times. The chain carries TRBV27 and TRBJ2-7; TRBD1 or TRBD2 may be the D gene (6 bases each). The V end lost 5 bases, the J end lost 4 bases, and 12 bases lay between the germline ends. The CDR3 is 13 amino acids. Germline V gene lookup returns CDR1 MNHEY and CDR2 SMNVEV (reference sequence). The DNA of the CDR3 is TGTGCCAGCAGTCCTGGGGGGCGGTACGAGCAGTACTTC. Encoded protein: CASSPGGRYEQYF.

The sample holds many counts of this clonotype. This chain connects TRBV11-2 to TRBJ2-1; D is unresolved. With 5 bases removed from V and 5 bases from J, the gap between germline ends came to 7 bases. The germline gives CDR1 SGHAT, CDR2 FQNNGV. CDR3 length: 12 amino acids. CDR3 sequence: CASSHRDNEQFF. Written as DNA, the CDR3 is TGTGCCAGCAGCCACCGGGACAATGAGCAGTTCTTC.

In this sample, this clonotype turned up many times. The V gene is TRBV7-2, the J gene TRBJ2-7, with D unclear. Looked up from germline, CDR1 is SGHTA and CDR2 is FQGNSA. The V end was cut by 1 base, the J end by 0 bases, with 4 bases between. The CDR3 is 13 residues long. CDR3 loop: CASSLGVSYEQYF. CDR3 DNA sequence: TGTGCCAGCAGCTTAGGAGTCTCCTACGAGCAGTACTTC.

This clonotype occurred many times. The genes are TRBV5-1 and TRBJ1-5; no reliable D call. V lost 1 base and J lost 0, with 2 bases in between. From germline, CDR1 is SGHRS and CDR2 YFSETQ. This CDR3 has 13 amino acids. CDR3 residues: CASSLSSNQPQHF. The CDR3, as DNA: TGCGCCAGCAGCTTGTCTAGCAATCAGCCCCAGCATTTT.

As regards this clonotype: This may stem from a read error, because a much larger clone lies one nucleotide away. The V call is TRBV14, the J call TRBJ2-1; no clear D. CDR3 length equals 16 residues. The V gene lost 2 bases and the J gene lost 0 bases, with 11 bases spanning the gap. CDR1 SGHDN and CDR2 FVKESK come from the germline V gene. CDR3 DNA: TGTGCCAGCAGCCAATGGCTCCCGAGCTCCTACAATGAGCAGTTCTTC. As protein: CASSQWLPSSYNEQFF.

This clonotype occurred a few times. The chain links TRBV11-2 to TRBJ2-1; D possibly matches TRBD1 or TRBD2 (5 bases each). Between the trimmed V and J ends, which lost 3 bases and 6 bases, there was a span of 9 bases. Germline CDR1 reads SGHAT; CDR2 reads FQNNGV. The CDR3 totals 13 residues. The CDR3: CASSFGTSNEQFF. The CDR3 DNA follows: TGTGCCAGCAGCTTTGGGACCTCCAATGAGCAGTTCTTC.

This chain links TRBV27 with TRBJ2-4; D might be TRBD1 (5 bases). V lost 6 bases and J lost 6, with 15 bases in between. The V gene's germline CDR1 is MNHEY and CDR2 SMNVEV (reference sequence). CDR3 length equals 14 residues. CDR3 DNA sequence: TGTGCCAGCAGCCAAGCAGGGATAGTAAACATTCAGTACTTC. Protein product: CASSQAGIVNIQYF.

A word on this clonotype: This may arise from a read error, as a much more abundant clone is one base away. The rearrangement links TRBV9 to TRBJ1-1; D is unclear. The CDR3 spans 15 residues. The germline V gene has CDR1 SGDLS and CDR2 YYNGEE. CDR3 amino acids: CASSAGPRFNTEALF. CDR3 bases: TGTGCCAGCAGCGCCGGGCCCCGCTTTAACACTGAAGCTCTCTTT.

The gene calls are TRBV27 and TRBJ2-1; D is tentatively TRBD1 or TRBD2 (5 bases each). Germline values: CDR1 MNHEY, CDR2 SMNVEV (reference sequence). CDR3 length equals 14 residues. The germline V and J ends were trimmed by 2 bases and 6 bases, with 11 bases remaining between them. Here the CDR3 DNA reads TGTGCCAGCAGTTTACTTGGGACGTTCAATGAGCAGTTCTTC. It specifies CASSLLGTFNEQFF.

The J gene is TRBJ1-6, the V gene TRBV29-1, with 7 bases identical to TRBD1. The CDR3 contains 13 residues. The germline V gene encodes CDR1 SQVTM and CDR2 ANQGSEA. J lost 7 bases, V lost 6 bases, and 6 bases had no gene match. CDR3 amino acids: CSVRGQSNSPLHF. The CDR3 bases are TGCAGCGTCAGGGGACAGAGCAATTCACCCCTCCACTTT.

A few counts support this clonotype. CDR3 DNA: TGTGCCAGCAGTTTCCAGGCGAATCAGGGCTATGGCTACACCTTC. Translation: CASSFQANQGYGYTF. The gene calls are TRBV27 and TRBJ1-2; tentative D call: TRBD1 (5 bases). Germline V CDR1 and CDR2: MNHEY, SMNVEV (reference sequence). Trimming removed 3 bases at V and 4 bases at J, with 15 bases between. The CDR3 is made up of 15 amino acids.

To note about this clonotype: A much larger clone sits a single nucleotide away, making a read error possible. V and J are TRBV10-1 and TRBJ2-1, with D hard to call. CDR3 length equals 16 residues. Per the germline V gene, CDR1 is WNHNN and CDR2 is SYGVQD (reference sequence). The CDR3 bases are TGCGCCAGCAGTGAAACGGGCGGTAGCTCCTACAATGGGCAGTTCTTC. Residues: CASSETGGSSYNGQFF.

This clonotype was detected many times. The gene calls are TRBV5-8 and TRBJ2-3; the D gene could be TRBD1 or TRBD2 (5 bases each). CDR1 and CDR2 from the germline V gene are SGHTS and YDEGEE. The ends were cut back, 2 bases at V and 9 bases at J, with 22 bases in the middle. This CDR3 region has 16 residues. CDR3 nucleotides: TGTGCCAGCAGCTTACCCCGGGACCGGGACCCTGGGACGCAGTATTTT. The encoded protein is CASSLPRDRDPGTQYF.

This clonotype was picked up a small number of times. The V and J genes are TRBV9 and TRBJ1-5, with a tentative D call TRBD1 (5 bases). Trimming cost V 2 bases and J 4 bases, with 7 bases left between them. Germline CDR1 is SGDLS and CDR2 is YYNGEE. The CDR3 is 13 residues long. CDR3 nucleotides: TGTGCCAGCAGCGTGCAGGGAAATCAGCCCCAGCATTTT. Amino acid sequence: CASSVQGNQPQHF.

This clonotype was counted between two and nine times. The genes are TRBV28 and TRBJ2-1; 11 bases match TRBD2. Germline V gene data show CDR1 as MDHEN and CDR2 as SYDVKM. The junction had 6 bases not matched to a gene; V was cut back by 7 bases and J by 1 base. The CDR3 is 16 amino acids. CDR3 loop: CASTRLAGFSYNEQFF. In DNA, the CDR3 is TGTGCCAGCACCAGACTAGCGGGATTTTCCTACAATGAGCAGTTCTTC.

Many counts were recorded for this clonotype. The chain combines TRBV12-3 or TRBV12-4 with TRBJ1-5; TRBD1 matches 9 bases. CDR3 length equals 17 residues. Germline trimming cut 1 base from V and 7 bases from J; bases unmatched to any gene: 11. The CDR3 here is CASSLDPGTGPNQPQHF. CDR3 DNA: TGTGCCAGCAGTTTAGACCCCGGGACAGGGCCCAACCAGCCCCAGCATTTT.

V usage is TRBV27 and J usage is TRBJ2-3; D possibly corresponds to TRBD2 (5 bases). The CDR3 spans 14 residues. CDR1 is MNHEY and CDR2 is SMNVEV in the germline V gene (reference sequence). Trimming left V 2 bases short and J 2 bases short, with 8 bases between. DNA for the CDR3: TGTGCCAGCAGTTTAGGACTGAACACAGATACGCAGTATTTT. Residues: CASSLGLNTDTQYF.

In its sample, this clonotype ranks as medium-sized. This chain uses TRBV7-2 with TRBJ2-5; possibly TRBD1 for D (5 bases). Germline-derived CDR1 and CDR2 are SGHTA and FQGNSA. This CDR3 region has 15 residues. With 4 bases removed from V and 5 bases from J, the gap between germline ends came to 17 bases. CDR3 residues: CASSSPYRSRETQYF. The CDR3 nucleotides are TGTGCCAGCAGCTCTCCTTACAGGTCGCGGGAGACCCAGTACTTC.

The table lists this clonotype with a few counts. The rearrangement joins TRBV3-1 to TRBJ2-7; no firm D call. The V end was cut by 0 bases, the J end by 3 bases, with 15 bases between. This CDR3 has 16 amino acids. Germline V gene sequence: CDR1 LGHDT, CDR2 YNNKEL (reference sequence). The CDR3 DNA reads TGTGCCAGCAGCCAAGATCTGGAAGGGTTAGGCTACGAGCAGTACTTC. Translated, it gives CASSQDLEGLGYEQYF.

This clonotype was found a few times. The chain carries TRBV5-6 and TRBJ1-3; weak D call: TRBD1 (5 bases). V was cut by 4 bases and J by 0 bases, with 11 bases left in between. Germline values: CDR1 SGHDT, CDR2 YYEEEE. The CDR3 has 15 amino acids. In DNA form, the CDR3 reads TGTGCCAGCAGCCGAGGGACCCACTCTGGAAACACCATATATTTT. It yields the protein CASSRGTHSGNTIYF.

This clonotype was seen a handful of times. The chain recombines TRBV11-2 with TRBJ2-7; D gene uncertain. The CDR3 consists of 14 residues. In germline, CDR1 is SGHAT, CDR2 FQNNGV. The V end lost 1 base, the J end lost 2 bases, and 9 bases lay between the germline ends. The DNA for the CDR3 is TGTGCCAGCAGCTTAGTGGTAGGTGCCTACGAGCAGTACTTC. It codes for CASSLVVGAYEQYF.